Below, 29 T cell receptor beta chains from the same sample are listed, as sequenced in a study of T cell repertoires in cytomegalovirus infection. These receptors are not linked to any known antigen. TCRdb fed the reads into MiXCR, producing one record per CDR3 protein. The sample consists of approximately 600,000 distinct CDR3 sequences, roughly 43% of them appearing once. The sample here was cultured PBMCs, taken from culture after CMV antigen stimulation. Receptors were obtained from a human donor in good health (CMV status not recorded). Some clones in this sample may be carry-over from other donors' samples.

CDR3 in DNA: TGTGCCATCCGGCGATCTGAGGCGCCCGGGGAGCTGTTTTTT. It yields the protein CAIRRSEAPGELFF. V usage is TRBV10-3 and J usage is TRBJ2-2; D unclear. This CDR3 region has 14 residues. The V gene's germline CDR1 is ENHRY and CDR2 SYGVKD. Between the trimmed V and J ends, which lost 8 bases and 6 bases, there was a span of 16 bases.

The sample holds a few counts of this clonotype. V is TRBV7-2 and J is TRBJ2-1; 15 nucleotides agree with TRBD2. The germline gives CDR1 SGHTA, CDR2 FQGNSA. Losses at the gene ends were 5 bases for V and 0 bases for J; bases not matched to a gene: 11. The CDR3 contains 20 residues. The CDR3 spells CASSHLLRTSGGGSYNEQFF. Written as DNA, the CDR3 is TGTGCCAGCAGCCATCTGCTCCGGACTAGCGGGGGGGGCTCCTACAATGAGCAGTTCTTC.

The sample holds one count of this clonotype. The chain is built from TRBV2 and TRBJ2-1; D might be TRBD2 (5 bases). Germline loops: CDR1 SNHLY, CDR2 FYNNEI. This CDR3 spans 15 amino acids. The germline V and J ends were trimmed by 7 bases and 4 bases, with 17 bases remaining between them. The CDR3 DNA reads TGTGCCAGCATTGTTGCGGGTCCCTTATACAATGAGCAGTTCTTC. It specifies CASIVAGPLYNEQFF.

This clonotype was counted a few times. The rearrangement uses TRBV4-1 and TRBJ2-1; TRBD1 agrees at 7 bases. Germline CDR1 and CDR2: MGHRA and YSYEKL. V lost 2 bases and J lost 2; bases outside the gene matches: 9. CDR3 length: 17 amino acids. In nucleotides, the CDR3 is TGCGCCAGCAGCCAAACTATCGGACAGGTTCCCTACAATGAGCAGTTCTTC. It encodes CASSQTIGQVPYNEQFF.

V is TRBV7-6 and J is TRBJ2-3; TRBD1 or TRBD2 may be the D gene (6 bases each). The CDR3 is 16 amino acids. Trimming removed 5 bases at V and 6 bases at J, with 21 bases between. Germline lookup yields CDR1 SGHVS and CDR2 FNYEAQ. CDR3 in DNA: TGTGCCAGCAGCCCTAGGACAGACCCAGGGAGGGATACGCAGTATTTT. It codes for CASSPRTDPGRDTQYF.

The gene calls are TRBV12-3 or TRBV12-4 and TRBJ2-7, with D unclear. Trimming shortened V by 4 bases and J by 6 bases, and 7 bases separated the two germline ends. This CDR3 region has 11 residues. The CDR3 DNA is TGTGCCAGCAGTTCCCGTTTCGAGCAGTACTTC. Encoded protein: CASSSRFEQYF.

The genes are TRBV5-1 and TRBJ2-7; possible D gene TRBD2, 7 bases. This CDR3 has 15 amino acids. V was trimmed by 4 bases and J by 2 bases, leaving 16 bases between them. The germline V gene has CDR1 SGHRS and CDR2 YFSETQ. CDR3 loop: CASSPGEGGPYEQYF. The CDR3 coding sequence is TGCGCCAGCAGCCCGGGGGAGGGGGGACCCTACGAGCAGTACTTC.

V gene TRBV4-1 combines with J gene TRBJ2-2; 8 nucleotides match TRBD2. Germline CDR1 and CDR2: MGHRA and YSYEKL. The CDR3 covers 17 residues. J lost 7 bases, V lost 1 base, and 11 bases had no gene match. Written as DNA, the CDR3 is TGCGCCAGCAGCCAAGTTTACCACGGGGGGGCAGGCGGGGAGCTGTTTTTT. Translation: CASSQVYHGGAGGELFF.

This clonotype has just one count. The rearrangement uses TRBV12-3 or TRBV12-4 and TRBJ1-2; no clear D. V was pared by 6 bases and J by 8 bases, with 10 bases between. This CDR3 region has 11 residues. The CDR3 region has the DNA TGTGCCAGCAGCGATCCACTCGGCTACACCTTC. As protein: CASSDPLGYTF.

V and J are TRBV2 and TRBJ2-5; 15 bases are shared with TRBD2. After removal of 4 bases from V and 5 bases from J, the junction contained 5 bases not matched to a gene. This CDR3 spans 16 amino acids. CDR1 and CDR2 from the germline V gene are SNHLY and FYNNEI. The CDR3: CASSVGLAGGGETQYF. The CDR3 DNA reads TGTGCCAGCAGTGTGGGACTAGCGGGGGGCGGTGAGACCCAGTACTTC. Complete variable domain (other parts from reference TRBV2 and TRBJ2-5): EPEVTQTPSHQVTQMGQEVILRCVPISNHLYFYWYRQILGQKVEFLVSFYNNEISEKSEIFDDQFSVERPDGSNFTLKIRSTKLEDSAMYFCASSVGLAGGGETQYFGPGTRLLVL.

This clonotype was counted between two and nine times. This chain connects TRBV7-9 to TRBJ2-1, with D possibly being TRBD2 (6 bases). CDR1 is SEHNR and CDR2 is FQNEAQ in the germline V gene (reference sequence). This CDR3 has 16 residues. Deletions cut 5 bases from V and 4 bases from J, with 18 bases between. The DNA for the CDR3 is TGTGCCAGCAGCGCCGACCGCGGGGCAGATTACAATGAGCAGTTCTTC. Its protein product is CASSADRGADYNEQFF.

Ten or more counts support this clonotype. The J gene is TRBJ2-6, the V gene TRBV4-1, with TRBD1 matching over 9 bases. CDR3 length: 17 residues. After removal of 3 bases from V and 2 bases from J, the junction contained 5 bases not matched to a gene. Per germline, CDR1 MGHRA and CDR2 YSYEKL. The CDR3 reads CASSQETGGAGANVLTF. CDR3 in DNA: TGCGCCAGCAGCCAGGAAACAGGGGGCGCTGGGGCCAACGTCCTGACTTTC.

This clonotype was recorded a few times. This rearrangement joins TRBV12-5 to TRBJ2-7; D is ambiguous. V lost 5 bases and J 3 bases, leaving 5 bases between the germline ends. Germline CDR1 and CDR2: LGHNT and FRNRAP. The CDR3 loop spans 11 amino acids. The CDR3 region is CASGRSYEQYF. The DNA of the CDR3 is TGTGCTAGTGGTCGGAGCTACGAGCAGTACTTC. The full variable domain, rest sourced from reference TRBV12-5 and TRBJ2-7, is DARVTQTPRHKVTEMGQEVTMRCQPILGHNTVFWYRQTMMQGLELLAYFRNRAPLDDSGMPKDRFSAEMPDATLATLKIQPSEPRDSAVYFCASGRSYEQYFGPGTRLTVT.

This clonotype was observed many times. V usage is TRBV7-9 and J usage is TRBJ1-4; no firm D call. Trimming took 5 bases from V and 0 from J, leaving 7 bases between them. The CDR3 loop spans 14 amino acids. The germline V gene encodes CDR1 SEHNR and CDR2 FQNEAQ (reference sequence). The CDR3: CASSRRATNEKLFF. CDR3 coding DNA: TGTGCCAGCAGCCGCCGTGCAACTAATGAAAAACTGTTTTTT.

The J gene is TRBJ2-1, the V gene TRBV7-9, with D tentatively TRBD1 (6 bases). Per the germline V gene, CDR1 is SEHNR and CDR2 is FQNEAQ (reference sequence). This CDR3 comprises 15 residues. V was shortened by 3 bases and J by 5 bases, with 14 bases between the two germline ends. The CDR3 bases are TGTGCCAGCAGCTTCCCCGGGACAAATCACAATGAGCAGTTCTTC. This translates into CASSFPGTNHNEQFF.

This clonotype was counted a few times. The chain combines TRBV6-2 or TRBV6-3 with TRBJ2-3; possibly TRBD1 or TRBD2 for D (6 bases each). CDR3 size: 11 residues. The V end was cut by 7 bases, the J end by 5 bases, with 7 bases between. Germline V gene lookup returns CDR1 MNHEY and CDR2 SVGEGT. DNA of the CDR3: TGTGCCAGCAAGGGGGGAGATACGCAGTATTTT. Translation gives CASKGGDTQYF.

J is TRBJ2-7 and V is TRBV12-5; 9 nucleotides match TRBD1. Germline V gives CDR1 LGHNT, CDR2 FRNRAP. The V gene end was trimmed by 4 bases and the J gene end by 10 bases; junction bases not matched to a gene: 5. This CDR3 comprises 12 residues. The CDR3 bases are TGTGCTAGTGGTTGGGGACAGGGTCCTCAGTACTTC. It translates to CASGWGQGPQYF.

V usage is TRBV2 and J usage is TRBJ2-7; D is tentatively TRBD1 or TRBD2 (5 bases each). Trimming took 8 bases from V and 3 from J, leaving 17 bases between them. CDR1 and CDR2 (germline): SNHLY, FYNNEI. This CDR3 has 14 amino acids. This chain's CDR3 is CASWGSDRVYEQYF. CDR3 sequence (DNA): TGTGCCAGCTGGGGGAGCGACAGAGTCTACGAGCAGTACTTC.

The CDR3 DNA reads as TGTGCCACCAGACTAGCGGGTAGCACAGATACGCAGTATTTT. Translating it yields CATRLAGSTDTQYF. The chain is built from TRBV19 and TRBJ2-3, with 10 bases matching TRBD2. The trim removed 10 bases at V and 0 bases at J, leaving 4 bases unmatched. Germline CDR1 and CDR2: LNHDA and SQIVND (reference sequence). The CDR3 loop spans 14 amino acids.

The gene calls are TRBV18 and TRBJ1-4; D gene unclear. V lost 4 bases, J lost 3 bases, and 12 bases lay in between. The CDR3 is 15 residues long. The V gene's germline CDR1 is KGHSH and CDR2 LQKENI. The chain's CDR3 is CASSQMGTANEKLFF. CDR3 nucleotides: TGTGCCAGCTCACAAATGGGAACAGCTAATGAAAAACTGTTTTTT. Combining the CDR3 with reference TRBV18 and TRBJ1-4 gives the whole variable domain NAGVMQNPRHLVRRRGQEARLRCSPMKGHSHVYWYRQLPEEGLKFMVYLQKENIIDESGMPKERFSAEFPKEGPSILRIQQVVRGDSAAYFCASSQMGTANEKLFFGSGTQLSVL.

The rearrangement links TRBV12-3 or TRBV12-4 to TRBJ2-7, with 8 bases lining up with TRBD1. The J segment lost 3 bases and the V segment lost 4 bases, leaving 8 bases of the junction unmatched. CDR3 size: 15 residues. The CDR3 sequence: CASSYTGTGFYEQYF. CDR3 nucleotides: TGTGCCAGCAGTTACACCGGGACAGGTTTCTACGAGCAGTACTTC.

This clonotype was seen repeatedly, ten times or more. This chain uses TRBV7-2 with TRBJ1-1; D is unclear. The CDR3 extends over 12 amino acids. The V end lost 3 bases, the J end lost 3 bases, and 5 bases lay between the germline ends. The V gene's germline CDR1 is SGHTA and CDR2 FQGNSA. CDR3 protein: CASSFGDTEAFF. The CDR3 nucleotides read TGTGCCAGCAGCTTCGGAGACACTGAAGCTTTCTTT. The full variable domain, its missing parts supplied by reference TRBV7-2 and TRBJ1-1, is GAGVSQSPSNKVTEKGKDVELRCDPISGHTALYWYRQSLGQGLEFLIYFQGNSAPDKSGLPSDRFSAERTGGSVSTLTIQRTQQEDSAVYLCASSFGDTEAFFGQGTRLTVV.

This clonotype showed up just a few times. The chain combines TRBV7-2 with TRBJ2-7; D is unresolved. This CDR3 has 14 residues. Deletions cut 1 base from V and 3 bases from J, with 10 bases between. Germline V gene sequence: CDR1 SGHTA, CDR2 FQGNSA. The CDR3 reads CASSLGPGVYEQYF. Written as DNA, the CDR3 is TGTGCCAGCAGCTTAGGACCCGGAGTCTACGAGCAGTACTTC. Full variable domain (rest looked up from reference TRBV7-2 and TRBJ2-7): GAGVSQSPSNKVTEKGKDVELRCDPISGHTALYWYRQSLGQGLEFLIYFQGNSAPDKSGLPSDRFSAERTGGSVSTLTIQRTQQEDSAVYLCASSLGPGVYEQYFGPGTRLTVT.

V gene TRBV7-2 combines with J gene TRBJ2-7; the match to TRBD2 covers 9 bases. Germline V gene lookup returns CDR1 SGHTA and CDR2 FQGNSA. CDR3 size: 15 residues. J lost 5 bases, V lost 1 base, and 6 bases had no gene match. CDR3 sequence: CASSLGPSGKDEQYF. The CDR3 coding sequence is TGTGCCAGCAGCTTAGGTCCTAGCGGGAAGGACGAGCAGTACTTC.

This sequence joins TRBV12-5 and TRBJ1-1; TRBD1 aligns across 7 bases. The CDR3 is 15 amino acids. V was clipped by 1 base and J by 3 bases; unmatched bases: 5. Looked up from germline, CDR1 is LGHNT and CDR2 is FRNRAP. This chain's CDR3 is CASGLDQGGHTEAFF. The CDR3 nucleotides are TGTGCTAGTGGTTTGGACCAAGGGGGCCACACTGAAGCTTTCTTT.

The chain combines TRBV7-2 with TRBJ2-7, with D unresolved. This CDR3 contains 13 residues. V was shortened by 0 bases and J by 6 bases, with 9 bases between the two germline ends. The V gene's germline CDR1 is SGHTA and CDR2 FQGNSA. The CDR3 spells CASSLAMSLEQYF. For the CDR3, the DNA is TGTGCCAGCAGCTTAGCAATGTCGCTCGAGCAGTACTTC.

This clonotype came up once. The CDR3 ends on some other residue instead of the conserved phenylalanine or tryptophan, so this is likely a read error. V usage is TRBV18 and J usage is TRBJ1-1, with D possibly being TRBD1 (6 bases). This CDR3 contains 15 residues. The V end was cut by 6 bases, the J end by 1 base, with 15 bases between. Germline lookup yields CDR1 KGHSH and CDR2 LQKENI. The CDR3 nucleotides read TGTGCCAGCTCCCAAGACCGAGGGGGGAACACTGAAGCTTTCCTT. Protein: CASSQDRGGNTEAFL.

This clonotype was detected only a few times. The J gene is TRBJ2-1, the V gene TRBV7-6; possibly TRBD1 for D (7 bases). The germline V gene encodes CDR1 SGHVS and CDR2 FNYEAQ. The CDR3 contains 16 residues. V shed 4 bases and J shed 7 bases, with 20 bases lying between them. As DNA, the CDR3 is TGTGCCAGCAGCTCATCCCTTGGGGCAGGGGGGAATGAGCAGTTCTTC. It encodes CASSSSLGAGGNEQFF.

J is TRBJ2-6 and V is TRBV29-1, with 7 positions matching TRBD1. Germline V gives CDR1 SQVTM, CDR2 ANQGSEA. Germline trimming cut 1 base from V and 2 bases from J; bases unmatched to any gene: 11. CDR3 length: 18 amino acids. DNA of the CDR3: TGCAGCGTTGAAGCCCCGGGACAGAATCCCCCTGGGGCCAACGTCCTGACTTTC. It encodes CSVEAPGQNPPGANVLTF.